This TCR beta chain comes out of a study of CD4 T cells in relation to SARS-CoV-2 and coronaviruses. Notes on this clone: Its antigen remains unidentified.

TCRdb's copy holds only in-frame clones and misses some; the assay was immunoSEQ multiplex PCR. In the table there are more than 55,000 clones, about nine tenths of which are singletons. Trimming removed 6 bases from V and 5 bases from J; junction bases left unmatched: 8. The CDR3 covers 14 residues. Germline-derived CDR1 and CDR2 are SGHTA and FQGNSA. Before the COVID-19 pandemic, during about 2010-2018, CD4+ T cells were taken from unexposed donors. CD4 enrichment then naive enrichment separated naive from memory CD4+ cells. Study outcomes and limitations: No donor gave both pre-pandemic and post-infection samples. Memory recall responses, not primary responses primed in culture, are what the assay detects.

This TCR was sampled from a human donor in good health. This rearrangement joins TRBV7-2 to TRBJ2-5; 8 bases are a match to TRBD1. The source material was memory CD4+ T cells from PBMCs. CDR3 nucleotide sequence: TGTGCCAGCAGAATCGACAGGGGTAGGGAGACCCAGTACTTC. Translating gives CASRIDRGRETQYF.